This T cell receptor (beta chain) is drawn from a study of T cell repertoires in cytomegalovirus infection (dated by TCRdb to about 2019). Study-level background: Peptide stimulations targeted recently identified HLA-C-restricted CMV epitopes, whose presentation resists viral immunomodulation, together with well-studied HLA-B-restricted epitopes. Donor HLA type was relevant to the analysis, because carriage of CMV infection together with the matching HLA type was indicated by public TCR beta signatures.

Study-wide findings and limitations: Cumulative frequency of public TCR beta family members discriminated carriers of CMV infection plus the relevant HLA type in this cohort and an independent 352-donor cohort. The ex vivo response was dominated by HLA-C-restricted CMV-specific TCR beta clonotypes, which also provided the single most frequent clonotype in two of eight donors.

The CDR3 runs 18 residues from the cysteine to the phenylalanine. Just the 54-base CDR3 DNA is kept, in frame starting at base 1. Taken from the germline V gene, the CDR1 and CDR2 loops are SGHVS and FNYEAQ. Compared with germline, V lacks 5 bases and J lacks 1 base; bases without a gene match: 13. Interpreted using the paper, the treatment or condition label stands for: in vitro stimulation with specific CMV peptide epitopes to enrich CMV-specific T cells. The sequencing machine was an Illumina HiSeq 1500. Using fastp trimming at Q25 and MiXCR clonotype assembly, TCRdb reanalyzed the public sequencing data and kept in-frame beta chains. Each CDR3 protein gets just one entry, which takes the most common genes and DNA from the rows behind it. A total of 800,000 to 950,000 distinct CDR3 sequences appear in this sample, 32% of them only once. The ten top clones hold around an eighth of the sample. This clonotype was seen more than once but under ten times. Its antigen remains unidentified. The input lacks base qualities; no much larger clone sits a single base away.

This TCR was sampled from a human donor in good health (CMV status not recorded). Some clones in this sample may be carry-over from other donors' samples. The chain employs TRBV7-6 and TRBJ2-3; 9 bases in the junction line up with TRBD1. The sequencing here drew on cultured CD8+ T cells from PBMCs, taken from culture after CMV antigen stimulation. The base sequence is TGTGCCAGCAGCCTGTGGGAACAGGGGGCCTCGGGCACAGATACGCAGTATTTT. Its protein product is CASSLWEQGASGTDTQYF.